This entry concerns a single T cell receptor (beta chain). This sample stems from a study of neoadjuvant anti-PD-1 for oral cavity cancer. Stated time point: after neoadjuvant nivolumab, at surgical resection. These newly diagnosed stage II-IVA oral cavity squamous cell carcinoma patients had no prior systemic or radiation treatment. Profiling relied on immunoSEQ multiplex PCR, and the TCRdb table lists in-frame clones only, not all of them. The sample records tens of thousands of clones, about three quarters being singletons. The trim removed 0 bases at V and 3 bases at J, leaving 8 bases unmatched. Germline V CDR1 and CDR2: SGDLS, YYNGEE. The CDR3 runs 18 residues.

The chain combines TRBV9 with TRBJ2-3; 12 positions match TRBD2. The source is a person aged 35 to 85 with oral cavity squamous cell carcinoma. The sequencing used PBMCs, collected after nivolumab (anti-PD-1) treatment. In DNA form, the CDR3 reads TGTGCCAGCAGCGTAGCTACGGCTAGCGGGGGGGAGACAGATACGCAGTATTTT. Translating gives CASSVATASGGETDTQYF.